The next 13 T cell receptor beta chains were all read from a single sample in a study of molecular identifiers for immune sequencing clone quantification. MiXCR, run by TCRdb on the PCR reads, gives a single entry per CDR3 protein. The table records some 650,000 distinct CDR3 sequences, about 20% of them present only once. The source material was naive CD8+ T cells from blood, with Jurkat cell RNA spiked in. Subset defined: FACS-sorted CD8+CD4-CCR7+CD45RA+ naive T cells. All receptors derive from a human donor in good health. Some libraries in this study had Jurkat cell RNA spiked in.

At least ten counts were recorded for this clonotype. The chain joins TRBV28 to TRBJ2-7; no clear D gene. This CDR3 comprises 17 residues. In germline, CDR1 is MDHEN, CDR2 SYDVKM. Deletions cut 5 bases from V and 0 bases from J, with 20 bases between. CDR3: CASSPPPSRPLSYEQYF. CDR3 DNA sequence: TGTGCCAGCAGTCCACCCCCTTCGCGGCCCCTCTCCTACGAGCAGTACTTC.

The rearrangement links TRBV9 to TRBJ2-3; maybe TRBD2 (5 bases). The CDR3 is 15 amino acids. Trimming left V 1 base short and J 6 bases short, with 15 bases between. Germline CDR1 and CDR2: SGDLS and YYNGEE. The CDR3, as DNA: TGTGCCAGCAGCGTAAGGTGGGCACCGGGGGATACGCAGTATTTT. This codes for CASSVRWAPGDTQYF.

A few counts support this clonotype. This CDR3 is CASSLARLAENNEQFF. In DNA, the CDR3 is TGTGCCAGCAGCTTAGCGAGACTAGCGGAGAACAATGAGCAGTTCTTC. This chain connects TRBV7-6 to TRBJ2-1; 9 bases align to TRBD2. V gave up 0 bases and J gave up 5 bases; unmatched junction bases: 5. From germline, CDR1 is SGHVS and CDR2 FNYEAQ. The CDR3 runs to 16 residues.

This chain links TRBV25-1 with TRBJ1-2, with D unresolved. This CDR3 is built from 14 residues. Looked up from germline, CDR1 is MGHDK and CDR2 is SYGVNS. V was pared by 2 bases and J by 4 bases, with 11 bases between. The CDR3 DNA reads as TGTGCCAGCAGTGAAATGGGGATGGGCTATGGCTACACCTTC. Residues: CASSEMGMGYGYTF.

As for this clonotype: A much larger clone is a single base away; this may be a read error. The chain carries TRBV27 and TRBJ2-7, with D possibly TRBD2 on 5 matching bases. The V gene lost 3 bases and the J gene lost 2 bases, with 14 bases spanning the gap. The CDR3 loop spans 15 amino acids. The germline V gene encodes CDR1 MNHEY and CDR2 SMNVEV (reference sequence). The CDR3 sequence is CASSFTGGHTYEQYF. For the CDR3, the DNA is TGTGCCAGCAGTTTCACTGGCGGGCACACCTACGAGCAGTACTTC.

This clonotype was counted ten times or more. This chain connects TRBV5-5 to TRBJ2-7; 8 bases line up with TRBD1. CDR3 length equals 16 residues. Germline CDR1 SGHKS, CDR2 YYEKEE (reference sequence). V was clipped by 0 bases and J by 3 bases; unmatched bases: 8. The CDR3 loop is CASSLARQGAGYEQYF. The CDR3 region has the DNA TGTGCCAGCAGCTTGGCTCGGCAGGGGGCTGGCTACGAGCAGTACTTC.

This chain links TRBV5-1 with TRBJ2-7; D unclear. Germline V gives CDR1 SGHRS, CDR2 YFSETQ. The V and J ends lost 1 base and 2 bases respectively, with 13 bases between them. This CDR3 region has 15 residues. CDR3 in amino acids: CASSLFSGSAYEQYF. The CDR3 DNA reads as TGCGCCAGCAGCTTGTTCTCTGGGTCGGCCTACGAGCAGTACTTC.

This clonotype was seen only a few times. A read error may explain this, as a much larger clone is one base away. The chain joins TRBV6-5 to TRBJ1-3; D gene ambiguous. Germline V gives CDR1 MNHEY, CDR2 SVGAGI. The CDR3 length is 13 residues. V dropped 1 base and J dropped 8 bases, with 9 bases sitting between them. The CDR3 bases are TGTGCCAGCAGTTACTACTATGAAGACACCATATATTTT. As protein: CASSYYYEDTIYF.

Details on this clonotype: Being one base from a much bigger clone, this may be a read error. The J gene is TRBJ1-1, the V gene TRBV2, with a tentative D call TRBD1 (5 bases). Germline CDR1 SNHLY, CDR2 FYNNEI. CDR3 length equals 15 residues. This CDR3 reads CASSGGTGPYTGAFF. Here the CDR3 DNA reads TGTGCCAGCAGTGGAGGAACGGGACCGTACACTGGAGCTTTCTTT.

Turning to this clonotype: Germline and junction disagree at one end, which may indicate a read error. For the CDR3, the DNA is TGTGACAGCAGCTCGGCCGCCGGGGAGCTGTTTTTT. The encoded protein is CDSSSAAGELFF. The gene calls are TRBV7-8 and TRBJ2-2, with D unresolved. The CDR3 length is 12 residues. The germline V gene has CDR1 SGHVS and CDR2 FQNEAQ.

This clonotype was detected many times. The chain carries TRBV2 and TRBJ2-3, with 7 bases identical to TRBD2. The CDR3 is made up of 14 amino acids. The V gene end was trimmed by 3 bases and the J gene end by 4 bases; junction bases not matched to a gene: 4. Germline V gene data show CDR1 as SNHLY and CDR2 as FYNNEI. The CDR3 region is CASSDWTRADTQYF. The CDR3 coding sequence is TGTGCCAGCAGTGACTGGACTAGGGCAGATACGCAGTATTTT.

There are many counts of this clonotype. CDR3 in amino acids: CASSMGSAGLNQPQHF. In DNA form, the CDR3 reads TGTGCCAGTAGTATGGGGTCGGCGGGCCTGAATCAGCCCCAGCATTTT. The chain has TRBV19 and TRBJ1-5; D gene ambiguous. The CDR3 covers 16 residues. Germline assignment: CDR1 LNHDA and CDR2 SQIVND (reference sequence). V lost 3 bases, J lost 4 bases, and 16 bases lay in between. The whole variable domain, filled in from reference TRBV19 and TRBJ1-5, reads DGGITQSPKYLFRKEGQNVTLSCEQNLNHDAMYWYRQDPGQGLRLIYYSQIVNDFQKGDIAEGYSVSREKKESFPLTVTSAQKNPTAFYLCASSMGSAGLNQPQHFGDGTRLSIL.

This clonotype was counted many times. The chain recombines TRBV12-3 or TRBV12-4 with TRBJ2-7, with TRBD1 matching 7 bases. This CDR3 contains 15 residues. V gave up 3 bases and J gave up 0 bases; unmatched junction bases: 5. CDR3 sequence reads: CASSFGDRRSYEQYF. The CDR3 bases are TGTGCCAGCAGTTTCGGGGACAGACGCTCCTACGAGCAGTACTTC.